The next 20 T cell receptor beta chains were all read from a single sample in a study of long-term antiretroviral therapy in people with HIV. Sequencing used immunoSEQ v3.0 at survey level. TCRdb's copy holds only in-frame clones and misses some; the assay was immunoSEQ multiplex PCR. This table holds tens of thousands of clones, around 80% found once. The sample was unsorted PBMCs, taken roughly 4.1 years after starting antiretroviral therapy. These receptors were obtained from a man under 40 with HIV.

The rearrangement uses TRBV29-1 and TRBJ2-5; D call uncertain. Trimming shortened V by 4 bases and J by 2 bases, and 8 bases separated the two germline ends. Germline CDR1 and CDR2: SQVTM and ANQGSEA. The CDR3 runs to 12 residues. DNA for the CDR3: TGCAGCGTTGTAACAGCACAAGAGACCCAGTACTTC. Translated: CSVVTAQETQYF. Filled out from reference TRBV29-1 and TRBJ2-5, the complete variable domain reads SAVISQKPSRDICQRGTSLTIQCQVDSQVTMMFWYRQQPGQSLTLIATANQGSEATYESGFVIDKFPISRPNLTFSTLTVSNMSPEDSSIYLCSVVTAQETQYFGPGTRLLVL.

This chain uses TRBV30 with TRBJ1-2, with a weak D call TRBD1 (6 bases). The CDR3 extends over 13 amino acids. Germline CDR1 reads GTSNPN; CDR2 reads SVGIG (reference sequence). V was cut by 0 bases and J by 6 bases, with 11 bases left in between. This CDR3 is CAWSVGGGDGYTF. CDR3 DNA: TGTGCCTGGAGTGTCGGAGGGGGGGATGGCTACACCTTC. Full variable domain (rest looked up from reference TRBV30 and TRBJ1-2): SQTIHQWPATLVQPVGSPLSLECTVEGTSNPNLYWYRQAAGRGLQLLFYSVGIGQISSEVPQNLSASRPQDRQFILSSKKLLLSDSGFYLCAWSVGGGDGYTFGSGTRLTVV.

This clone has only a few counts. The rearrangement links TRBV9 to TRBJ1-1; D perhaps matches TRBD1 (5 bases). The ends were cut back, 2 bases at V and 2 bases at J, with 7 bases in the middle. The CDR3 is 13 residues long. Germline values: CDR1 SGDLS, CDR2 YYNGEE. The CDR3, as DNA: TGTGCCAGCAGCGTCCAGGGAAACACTGAAGCTTTCTTT. This encodes CASSVQGNTEAFF. Variable domain in full (rest from reference TRBV9 and TRBJ1-1): DSGVTQTPKHLITATGQRVTLRCSPRSGDLSVYWYQQSLDQGLQFLIQYYNGEERAKGNILERFSAQQFPDLHSELNLSSLELGDSALYFCASSVQGNTEAFFGQGTRLTVV.

V gene TRBV27 combines with J gene TRBJ1-1; D is unclear. V was trimmed by 4 bases and J by 1 base, leaving 7 bases between them. CDR3 length equals 13 residues. Germline CDR1 MNHEY, CDR2 SMNVEV (reference sequence). CDR3 sequence reads: CASSYERNTEAFF. The CDR3 DNA is TGTGCCAGCAGTTACGAAAGGAACACTGAAGCTTTCTTT.

The chain joins TRBV10-3 to TRBJ2-7; D may be TRBD1 (5 bases). Germline-derived CDR1 and CDR2 are ENHRY and SYGVKD. Between the trimmed V and J ends, which lost 5 bases and 4 bases, there was a span of 12 bases. The CDR3 totals 13 residues. CDR3 region: CAISQGIVYEQYF. The CDR3 coding sequence is TGTGCCATCAGTCAGGGTATAGTGTACGAGCAGTACTTC.

This chain connects TRBV7-9 to TRBJ2-1; the match to TRBD2 covers 14 bases. Germline loops: CDR1 SEHNR, CDR2 FQNEAQ (reference sequence). With V trimmed by 11 bases and J by 6 bases, 9 bases remained unmatched. The length of the CDR3 is 15 residues. CDR3 sequence: CAGTGTSGRGNEQFF. The CDR3 DNA sequence: TGTGCCGGAACCGGGACTAGCGGGAGAGGCAATGAGCAGTTCTTC.

This chain links TRBV6-1 with TRBJ2-1; D is perhaps TRBD1 (6 bases). The CDR3 is 15 amino acids. V lost 1 base and J 1 base, leaving 8 bases between the germline ends. Germline values: CDR1 MNHNS, CDR2 SASEGT. The CDR3 DNA sequence: TGTGCCAGCAGTGAAGACAGGGTTTCCTACAATGAGCAGTTCTTC. The encoded protein is CASSEDRVSYNEQFF.

This clone was recorded only once. The chain links TRBV29-1 to TRBJ2-1, with D possibly matching TRBD2 (7 bases). The CDR3 extends over 13 amino acids. V lost 4 bases and J 3 bases, leaving 10 bases between the germline ends. Germline V gene lookup returns CDR1 SQVTM and CDR2 ANQGSEA. The CDR3 here is CSVGGGDYNEQFF. CDR3 coding DNA: TGCAGCGTTGGAGGGGGGGACTACAATGAGCAGTTCTTC.

The genes are TRBV4-2 and TRBJ2-7; possible D gene TRBD1, 5 bases. Germline CDR1 and CDR2: LGHNA and YNFKEQ. The CDR3 is 14 amino acids. Trimming removed 4 bases at V and 6 bases at J, with 16 bases between. The chain's CDR3 is CASSPPDTTAEQYF. The CDR3 region has the DNA TGTGCCAGCAGCCCCCCGGACACGACAGCCGAGCAGTACTTC.

This clone showed up just a few times. The rearrangement joins TRBV27 to TRBJ2-5; weak D call: TRBD2 (5 bases). Per germline, CDR1 MNHEY and CDR2 SMNVEV (reference sequence). There are 15 residues in the CDR3. V was trimmed by 2 bases and J by 2 bases, leaving 12 bases between them. CDR3 sequence: CASSLRPGSQETQYF. For the CDR3, the DNA is TGTGCCAGCAGTTTAAGGCCGGGGTCTCAAGAGACCCAGTACTTC.

The chain links TRBV28 to TRBJ2-2; no firm D call. CDR3 length: 12 amino acids. Germline-derived CDR1 and CDR2 are MDHEN and SYDVKM. V lost 5 bases and J lost 6, with 7 bases in between. Here the CDR3 reads CASSPYPGELFF. The CDR3 DNA follows: TGTGCCAGCAGTCCGTACCCCGGGGAGCTGTTTTTT.

The rearrangement uses TRBV4-3 and TRBJ2-7, with a possible D match to TRBD2 (5 bases). The V and J ends lost 3 bases and 4 bases respectively, with 10 bases between them. Germline V gene sequence: CDR1 LGHNA, CDR2 YSLEER. CDR3 length equals 13 residues. The CDR3 loop reads CASSQKGGYEQYF. CDR3 DNA: TGCGCCAGCAGCCAGAAAGGCGGGTACGAGCAGTACTTC.

This clone occurred once. The genes are TRBV19 and TRBJ2-2; D not certain. Germline V CDR1 and CDR2: LNHDA, SQIVND (reference sequence). The CDR3 covers 15 residues. V shed 2 bases and J shed 0 bases, with 7 bases lying between them. For the CDR3, the DNA is TGTGCCAGTAGTATAAACACCGCGAACACCGGGGAGCTGTTTTTT. Amino acids: CASSINTANTGELFF.

A few counts support this clone. The chain employs TRBV19 and TRBJ2-7, with 7 bases fitting TRBD2. V lost 1 base and J lost 1; bases outside the gene matches: 7. This CDR3 spans 16 amino acids. Per the germline V gene, CDR1 is LNHDA and CDR2 is SQIVND (reference sequence). CDR3 in amino acids: CASSIAAGVYSYEQYF. Here the CDR3 DNA reads TGTGCCAGTAGTATAGCCGCGGGGGTGTATTCCTACGAGCAGTACTTC.

The genes are TRBV27 and TRBJ2-7; D gene uncertain. CDR1 is MNHEY and CDR2 is SMNVEV in the germline V gene (reference sequence). CDR3 length equals 14 residues. V shed 6 bases and J shed 2 bases, with 14 bases lying between them. CDR3: CASSQSDGTYEQYF. CDR3 bases: TGTGCCAGCAGCCAATCGGACGGAACCTACGAGCAGTACTTC.

V usage is TRBV28 and J usage is TRBJ1-2; a possible D gene is TRBD1 (5 bases). The CDR3 is 12 residues long. The germline V gene encodes CDR1 MDHEN and CDR2 SYDVKM. Trimming left V 2 bases short and J 7 bases short, with 8 bases between. The DNA of the CDR3 is TGTGCCAGCAGTTTACAGGGCGGTGGCTACACCTTC. Its protein is CASSLQGGGYTF.

This rearrangement joins TRBV18 to TRBJ2-5, with D tentatively TRBD1 or TRBD2 (5 bases each). From germline, CDR1 is KGHSH and CDR2 LQKENI. V was clipped by 3 bases and J by 5 bases, with 16 bases between them. This CDR3 region has 15 residues. The CDR3 sequence: CASSPSPLGEETQYF. DNA of the CDR3: TGTGCCAGCTCACCCTCGCCCCTAGGGGAGGAGACCCAGTACTTC.

This chain links TRBV7-2 with TRBJ2-5, with 7 bases that match TRBD1. This CDR3 is built from 13 residues. Germline assignment: CDR1 SGHTA and CDR2 FQGNSA. Trimming at V came to 8 bases and at J to 2 bases, leaving 5 bases not matched to a gene. In nucleotides, the CDR3 is TGTGCCAGCCAGGACAGGACACAAGAGACCCAGTACTTC. Its translation: CASQDRTQETQYF. Complete variable domain (other parts from reference TRBV7-2 and TRBJ2-5): GAGVSQSPSNKVTEKGKDVELRCDPISGHTALYWYRQSLGQGLEFLIYFQGNSAPDKSGLPSDRFSAERTGGSVSTLTIQRTQQEDSAVYLCASQDRTQETQYFGPGTRLLVL.

The chain couples TRBV13 to TRBJ2-1; 7 positions match TRBD2. The CDR3 totals 18 residues. The germline V gene has CDR1 PRHDT and CDR2 FYEKMQ (reference sequence). The trim removed 7 bases at V and 0 bases at J, leaving 15 bases unmatched. CDR3: CASIPRVLSGVSYNEQFF. The CDR3 DNA reads TGTGCCAGCATTCCGCGGGTACTAAGCGGGGTCTCCTACAATGAGCAGTTCTTC.

The chain carries TRBV6-5 and TRBJ1-2; no definite D call. Germline values: CDR1 MNHEY, CDR2 SVGAGI. This CDR3 comprises 14 residues. V was clipped by 2 bases and J by 7 bases, with 14 bases between them. CDR3 sequence: CASSYAGREGGYTF. The DNA of the CDR3 is TGTGCCAGCAGTTACGCGGGCAGAGAAGGTGGCTACACCTTC.